This TCR beta chain was profiled in a study of tumor and adjacent non-tumor tissue in lung cancer. The library came from three nested PCR rounds adapted from ARM-PCR protocols. TCRdb ran MiXCR on the multiplex PCR reads and lists one entry per CDR3 protein. The sample includes about 100,000 distinct CDR3 sequences, about 60% seen only once; the top ten take roughly 18%. The CDR3 spans 17 residues. Germline CDR1 reads DFQATT; CDR2 reads SNEGSKA (reference sequence). Regarding this clonotype: This may stem from a read error, because a much larger clone lies one nucleotide away.

This sample's RNA came from whole unsorted tissue. More than 3 cm separated this lung sample from the edge of the tumor. The TCR was taken from a man aged 25 to 40 with non-small cell lung cancer. The rearrangement links TRBV20-1 to TRBJ1-4; TRBD1 agrees at 7 bases. The sample taken for sequencing was distant non-tumor lung tissue. The CDR3 DNA is TGCATTGCTAGAGATAGTGGGAGGGGACAGATTAATGAAAAACTGTTTTTT. Translated: CIARDSGRGQINEKLFF.